These 4 T cell receptor beta chains came from one sample sequenced in a study of T-cell reconstitution after alpha-beta-depleted transplantation in children. Unique molecular identifiers featured in how the TCRbeta library was prepared. MiXCR, run by TCRdb on the PCR reads, gives a single entry per CDR3 protein. The top ten hold roughly 3.3% of the sample, which has a few hundred thousand distinct CDR3 sequences, around 17% seen once. The specimen was PBMCs from the stem cell graft donor, collected from the stem cell graft. The receptor source for this set is a human donor who donated a stem cell graft to a child with acute lymphoblastic leukemia.

This clonotype was detected only a few times. The rearrangement joins TRBV20-1 to TRBJ1-4; D is ambiguous. CDR3 length: 16 residues. Germline CDR1 DFQATT, CDR2 SNEGSKA (reference sequence). The germline V and J ends were trimmed by 4 bases and 2 bases, with 17 bases remaining between them. CDR3 in DNA: TGCAGTGCTAACTTCAATCGGGGATACACTAATGAAAAACTGTTTTTT. This sequence encodes CSANFNRGYTNEKLFF.

The J gene is TRBJ2-1, the V gene TRBV12-3 or TRBV12-4; TRBD2 matches at 10 bases. V trimming: 7 bases; J trimming: 3 bases; junction bases outside the gene matches: 3. This CDR3 contains 14 residues. The CDR3 DNA is TGTGCCAGCACCATAGCGGGAGGCTACAATGAGCAGTTCTTC. Translated: CASTIAGGYNEQFF.

This clonotype has just a few counts. The chain links TRBV19 to TRBJ2-5, with D hard to call. V lost 3 bases, J lost 4 bases, and 9 bases lay in between. Looked up from germline, CDR1 is LNHDA and CDR2 is SQIVND (reference sequence). The CDR3 sequence is 13 residues long. CDR3: CASSILLRETQYF. The CDR3 nucleotides read TGTGCCAGTAGTATCCTCCTGCGAGAGACCCAGTACTTC.

V usage is TRBV25-1 and J usage is TRBJ2-7; 11 bases are a match to TRBD2. The CDR3 is 14 residues long. Germline CDR1 reads MGHDK; CDR2 reads SYGVNS. The junction had 8 bases not matched to a gene; V was cut back by 6 bases and J by 7 bases. The CDR3 loop reads CASSLAGGAGEQYF. CDR3 in DNA: TGTGCCAGCAGCTTAGCGGGAGGGGCGGGGGAGCAGTACTTC.